The 32 T cell receptor beta chains listed next were all sequenced from one sample in a study of human T cells and chemical hapten exposure (dated by TCRdb to about 2021). What this sample's time point label stands for: patch test 2, 6 weeks after DPC sensitization. What the treatment or condition label conveys for this sample: therapeutic diphenylcyclopropenone sensitization with weekly scalp DPC. Receptor amplification or capture employed RACE. Sequencer: NextSeq 500. TCRdb passed the public sequencing reads through fastp at Q25 and MiXCR, retaining productive beta sequences. Each record represents a unique CDR3 protein, reported with the most common genes and DNA among its rows. This sample holds hundreds of thousands of distinct CDR3 sequences; about 6% were observed only once. The ten biggest clones cover more than 5.5% of the sample. Material: whole blood, obtained in connection with sensitization to the hapten diphenylcyclopropenone (DPC). The receptors stem from a woman younger than 30 with alopecia areata. Some clones in this sample may be carry-over from other donors' samples.

This clonotype has at least ten counts. The chain carries TRBV15 and TRBJ1-2; unclear D gene. Between the trimmed V and J ends, which lost 0 bases and 6 bases, there was a span of 11 bases. The CDR3 is made up of 14 amino acids. Germline CDR1 LNHNV, CDR2 YYDKDF (reference sequence). The CDR3 DNA sequence: TGTGCCACCAGCAGAGATACAGAGGGTCATGGCTACACCTTC. This codes for CATSRDTEGHGYTF.

This clonotype was detected a few times. J is TRBJ2-1 and V is TRBV4-2, with 7 bases that match TRBD2. CDR3 length equals 14 residues. The germline V gene encodes CDR1 LGHNA and CDR2 YNFKEQ. With V trimmed by 6 bases and J by 3 bases, 5 bases remained unmatched. The CDR3 DNA is TGTGCCAGCAGGTCCCTAGCGGACTACAATGAGCAGTTCTTC. Amino acids: CASRSLADYNEQFF.

V and J are TRBV6-2 or TRBV6-3 and TRBJ1-1; D unclear. The CDR3 length is 12 residues. V was cut by 2 bases and J by 6 bases, with 7 bases left in between. Germline V gives CDR1 MNHEY, CDR2 SVGEGT. The CDR3 protein is CASSYAGAEAFF. In nucleotides, the CDR3 is TGTGCCAGCAGTTACGCTGGGGCTGAAGCTTTCTTT.

This clonotype was counted between two and nine times. The gene calls are TRBV27 and TRBJ2-7; TRBD2 agrees at 10 bases. Germline CDR1 and CDR2: MNHEY and SMNVEV (reference sequence). V shed 2 bases and J 2 bases; nucleotides not matched to a gene: 3. The CDR3 has 15 amino acids. The DNA for the CDR3 is TGTGCCAGCAGTTTAGTCGGGACTAGCGCCTACGAGCAGTACTTC. It is translated as CASSLVGTSAYEQYF.

This clonotype was picked up many times. This sequence joins TRBV13 and TRBJ1-1; TRBD1 is a possible D gene (5 bases). Trimming pared 5 bases from V and 1 base from J, leaving 11 bases between. This CDR3 has 14 amino acids. CDR1 and CDR2 from the germline V gene are PRHDT and FYEKMQ (reference sequence). The CDR3 DNA follows: TGTGCCAGCAGCCGGACCGGGACGAACACTGAAGCTTTCTTT. It encodes CASSRTGTNTEAFF.

This clonotype was seen only a few times. The chain employs TRBV7-2 and TRBJ1-3, with D possibly TRBD1 on 5 matching bases. V lost 1 base and J lost 0, with 19 bases in between. The V gene's germline CDR1 is SGHTA and CDR2 FQGNSA. The CDR3 has 19 amino acids. CDR3 nucleotide sequence: TGTGCCAGCAGCTTAGTTGCAGGGACCGGCATCCACTCTGGAAACACCATATATTTT. As protein: CASSLVAGTGIHSGNTIYF.

This clonotype was recorded many times. V gene TRBV9 combines with J gene TRBJ2-6, with a possible D match to TRBD1 (6 bases). Germline CDR1 and CDR2: SGDLS and YYNGEE. The CDR3 sequence is 18 residues long. Trimming shortened V by 0 bases and J by 0 bases, and 13 bases separated the two germline ends. The CDR3 DNA reads as TGTGCCAGCAGCGTAGGGGTCCAGGGGACCTCTGGGGCCAACGTCCTGACTTTC. Protein product: CASSVGVQGTSGANVLTF.

There are many counts of this clonotype. The J gene is TRBJ1-6, the V gene TRBV18, with TRBD1 matching 7 bases. The CDR3 contains 15 residues. Germline V gene data show CDR1 as KGHSH and CDR2 as LQKENI. The junction had 4 bases not matched to a gene; V was cut back by 2 bases and J by 6 bases. CDR3 DNA sequence: TGTGCCAGCTCACCATTGAAGGGGGCTAATTCACCCCTCCACTTT. It encodes CASSPLKGANSPLHF.

This clonotype was recorded many times. CDR3 amino acids: CASGWGQGSNQPQHF. As DNA, the CDR3 is TGTGCTAGTGGTTGGGGTCAGGGAAGCAATCAGCCCCAGCATTTT. J is TRBJ1-5 and V is TRBV12-5; D perhaps matches TRBD1 (5 bases). Per germline, CDR1 LGHNT and CDR2 FRNRAP. The CDR3 contains 15 residues. V was trimmed by 4 bases and J by 1 base, leaving 11 bases between them.

The table lists this clonotype with a few counts. The V call is TRBV20-1, the J call TRBJ2-2; TRBD1 might be the D (6 bases). V was trimmed by 4 bases and J by 1 base, leaving 7 bases between them. CDR1 and CDR2 (germline): DFQATT, SNEGSKA (reference sequence). The CDR3 contains 13 residues. DNA of the CDR3: TGCAGTGCTACCAGGGGGAACACCGGGGAGCTGTTTTTT. It specifies CSATRGNTGELFF.

This clonotype occurred many times. The V call is TRBV9, the J call TRBJ1-6, with D possibly TRBD1 on 6 matching bases. The CDR3 has 14 amino acids. V was cut by 0 bases and J by 15 bases, with 16 bases left in between. From germline, CDR1 is SGDLS and CDR2 YYNGEE. CDR3 amino acids: CASSVAGGAGILHF. DNA of the CDR3: TGTGCCAGCAGCGTAGCCGGGGGCGCAGGCATCCTCCACTTT.

This sequence joins TRBV2 and TRBJ2-3; TRBD2 agrees at 12 bases. This CDR3 is 15 amino acids long. Germline loops: CDR1 SNHLY, CDR2 FYNNEI. The trim removed 6 bases at V and 7 bases at J, leaving 8 bases unmatched. The CDR3 nucleotides read TGTGCCAGCAGACCCACTAGCGGGGGGCCAAATACGCAGTATTTT. Its protein is CASRPTSGGPNTQYF.

This clonotype was recorded at least ten times. The V and J genes are TRBV9 and TRBJ2-7; D possibly corresponds to TRBD2 (5 bases). V was clipped by 1 base and J by 7 bases, with 12 bases between them. CDR3 length: 13 residues. Germline CDR1 and CDR2: SGDLS and YYNGEE. The CDR3 reads CASSVTPPGEQYF. The DNA for the CDR3 is TGTGCCAGCAGCGTAACCCCCCCGGGGGAGCAGTACTTC. The variable domain in full, completed from reference TRBV9 and TRBJ2-7, reads DSGVTQTPKHLITATGQRVTLRCSPRSGDLSVYWYQQSLDQGLQFLIQYYNGEERAKGNILERFSAQQFPDLHSELNLSSLELGDSALYFCASSVTPPGEQYFGPGTRLTVT.

This clonotype was observed many times. This chain links TRBV15 with TRBJ1-6; TRBD1 agrees at 9 bases. The CDR3 has 15 residues. Germline V gene lookup returns CDR1 LNHNV and CDR2 YYDKDF (reference sequence). Unmatched junction bases numbered 5, after V lost 5 bases and J lost 6 bases. The CDR3 sequence: CATSSGTGINSPLHF. Written as DNA, the CDR3 is TGTGCCACCAGCTCAGGGACAGGGATTAATTCACCCCTCCACTTT.

This clonotype was picked up a small number of times. The chain uses TRBV27 and TRBJ2-3; D gene ambiguous. This CDR3 comprises 13 residues. CDR1 is MNHEY, CDR2 SMNVEV, per germline (reference sequence). Trimming removed 2 bases at V and 6 bases at J, with 9 bases between. This chain's CDR3 is CASSLGVGDTQYF. The CDR3, as DNA: TGTGCCAGCAGTTTAGGGGTAGGGGATACGCAGTATTTT.

The rearrangement links TRBV12-3 or TRBV12-4 to TRBJ2-2, with 8 positions matching TRBD2. J lost 9 bases, V lost 3 bases, and 3 bases had no gene match. The CDR3 runs to 13 residues. CDR3 region: CASSFRGGRELFF. The DNA for the CDR3 is TGTGCCAGCAGTTTTCGGGGGGGCCGGGAGCTGTTTTTT.

The sample holds many counts of this clonotype. The V and J genes are TRBV7-2 and TRBJ1-1; 8 nucleotides line up with TRBD1. Trimming removed 4 bases from V and 12 bases from J; junction bases left unmatched: 7. Germline CDR1 reads SGHTA; CDR2 reads FQGNSA. CDR3 length: 12 residues. This chain's CDR3 is CASSSGQGRTFF. CDR3 nucleotide sequence: TGTGCCAGCAGCTCCGGACAGGGACGAACTTTCTTT.

This clonotype has more than one count but fewer than ten. The V and J genes are TRBV6-1 and TRBJ2-3; D remains ambiguous. The CDR3 covers 14 residues. The V end was cut by 8 bases, the J end by 2 bases, with 14 bases between. Germline lookup yields CDR1 MNHNS and CDR2 SASEGT. The CDR3 DNA sequence: TGTGCCAGCTCCCAAGGCCCCTTCACAGATACGCAGTATTTT. As protein: CASSQGPFTDTQYF.

This clonotype was observed a handful of times. The chain recombines TRBV6-5 with TRBJ1-2; 7 positions agree with TRBD1. Looked up from germline, CDR1 is MNHEY and CDR2 is SVGAGI. This CDR3 has 13 residues. Germline trimming cut 6 bases from V and 8 bases from J; bases unmatched to any gene: 9. CDR3 in DNA: TGTGCCAGCAGAAAAGGACAGGAAGGAGGCTACACCTTC. Encoded protein: CASRKGQEGGYTF.

The rearrangement links TRBV4-2 to TRBJ1-2; TRBD1 matches at 7 bases. This CDR3 has 16 amino acids. The germline CDR1 and CDR2 sequences are LGHNA and YNFKEQ. V shed 1 base, J shed 4 bases, and the junction held 9 bases outside the gene matches. The CDR3 DNA reads TGTGCCAGCAGCCAAGGAGGGGGACAGAGATTCTATGGCTACACCTTC. Translating it yields CASSQGGGQRFYGYTF.

This clonotype was detected a few times. This chain links TRBV7-2 with TRBJ1-6, with D perhaps TRBD1 (5 bases). Germline values: CDR1 SGHTA, CDR2 FQGNSA. The CDR3 length is 16 residues. V lost 1 base and J lost 10, with 17 bases in between. Here the CDR3 DNA reads TGTGCCAGCAGCTTAGGAGGATCTAGGGGTTGGTCACCCCTCCACTTT. This encodes CASSLGGSRGWSPLHF.

The rearrangement joins TRBV12-3 or TRBV12-4 to TRBJ2-7; D gene unclear. The CDR3 has 12 amino acids. The V and J ends lost 6 bases and 3 bases respectively, with 9 bases between them. CDR3 nucleotides: TGTGCCAGCAGAGCCGCTCTCTACGAGCAGTACTTC. It yields the protein CASRAALYEQYF.

This clonotype was seen ten or more times. The chain recombines TRBV18 with TRBJ1-3; maybe TRBD1 (5 bases). The germline CDR1 and CDR2 sequences are KGHSH and LQKENI. The CDR3 runs 15 residues. V lost 3 bases, J lost 4 bases, and 13 bases lay in between. CDR3 loop: CASSPQGTTGNTIYF. CDR3 in DNA: TGTGCCAGCTCACCCCAGGGTACGACGGGAAACACCATATATTTT.

This clonotype was recorded many times. CDR3 residues: CASSGQGFSATNEKLFF. The CDR3 DNA sequence: TGTGCCAGCTCGGGGCAGGGTTTTTCCGCAACTAATGAAAAACTGTTTTTT. The chain employs TRBV27 and TRBJ1-4; tentatively, D is TRBD1 (5 bases). In germline, CDR1 is MNHEY, CDR2 SMNVEV (reference sequence). Trimming took 8 bases from V and 0 from J, leaving 19 bases between them. The CDR3 extends over 17 amino acids.

This clonotype has a handful of counts. The chain carries TRBV6-2 or TRBV6-3 and TRBJ1-2; D might be TRBD1 (5 bases). Germline CDR1 and CDR2: MNHEY and SVGEGT. Trimming stripped 4 bases from V and 4 bases from J, with 22 bases between. The CDR3 has 17 residues. The CDR3 spells CASSFAHPGGLAYGYTF. The CDR3 DNA reads TGTGCCAGCAGTTTCGCGCACCCCGGGGGTCTCGCCTATGGCTACACCTTC.

The rearrangement joins TRBV3-1 to TRBJ2-7; D may be TRBD2 (7 bases). Trimming stripped 8 bases from V and 1 base from J, with 15 bases between. In germline, CDR1 is LGHDT, CDR2 YNNKEL (reference sequence). The length of the CDR3 is 14 residues. The CDR3 spells CASSGGLNSYEQYF. Here the CDR3 DNA reads TGTGCCAGCTCCGGGGGGCTGAATTCCTACGAGCAGTACTTC.

This clonotype has a handful of counts. The V gene is TRBV20-1, the J gene TRBJ1-4; D ambiguous. V gave up 4 bases and J gave up 2 bases, with 8 bases separating them. Germline CDR1 reads DFQATT; CDR2 reads SNEGSKA (reference sequence). This CDR3 is built from 13 residues. The CDR3 DNA sequence: TGCAGTGCTACCCCCGGGACTAATGAAAAACTGTTTTTT. Encoded protein: CSATPGTNEKLFF.

This chain links TRBV4-3 with TRBJ2-2; 7 bases line up with TRBD1. With V trimmed by 4 bases and J by 6 bases, 8 bases remained unmatched. The germline V gene has CDR1 LGHNA and CDR2 YSLEER. The length of the CDR3 is 15 residues. The CDR3 sequence is CASSPTTGSPGELFF. The CDR3, as DNA: TGCGCCAGCAGCCCCACGACAGGGAGCCCCGGGGAGCTGTTTTTT.

This clonotype was counted at least ten times. The gene calls are TRBV7-2 and TRBJ1-1; D ambiguous. Trimming removed 6 bases from V and 1 base from J, with 12 bases in between. CDR3 length: 14 amino acids. The germline V gene encodes CDR1 SGHTA and CDR2 FQGNSA. This CDR3 reads CASRPGPQNTEAFF. The CDR3 DNA reads TGTGCCAGCAGGCCCGGCCCGCAGAACACTGAAGCTTTCTTT. The full variable domain, in which reference TRBV7-2 and TRBJ1-1 provide the parts outside the CDR3, is GAGVSQSPSNKVTEKGKDVELRCDPISGHTALYWYRQSLGQGLEFLIYFQGNSAPDKSGLPSDRFSAERTGGSVSTLTIQRTQQEDSAVYLCASRPGPQNTEAFFGQGTRLTVV.

The chain joins TRBV3-1 to TRBJ2-4, with 8 bases fitting TRBD2. The CDR3 is made up of 16 amino acids. CDR1 is LGHDT, CDR2 YNNKEL, per germline (reference sequence). V shed 0 bases and J 0 bases; nucleotides not matched to a gene: 1. This CDR3 reads CASSQERGGAKNIQYF. DNA of the CDR3: TGTGCCAGCAGCCAAGAACGGGGGGGAGCCAAAAACATTCAGTACTTC.

This clonotype came up many times. The chain is built from TRBV20-1 and TRBJ1-5, with D perhaps matching TRBD1 (6 bases). The germline V gene has CDR1 DFQATT and CDR2 SNEGSKA (reference sequence). Trimming took off 4 bases at V and 4 bases at J, with 11 bases between the two ends. This CDR3 spans 13 amino acids. DNA of the CDR3: TGCAGTGCTATAGTAACAGGGAATCAGCCCCAGCATTTT. Residues: CSAIVTGNQPQHF.

This clonotype has a handful of counts. The genes are TRBV5-1 and TRBJ1-3; D remains unclear. This CDR3 is 15 amino acids long. Germline assignment: CDR1 SGHRS and CDR2 YFSETQ. Trimming shortened V by 5 bases and J by 1 base, and 13 bases separated the two germline ends. The CDR3 DNA sequence: TGCGCCAGCAGAAGGGTCGGAGGGTCTGGAAACACCATATATTTT. The encoded protein is CASRRVGGSGNTIYF.